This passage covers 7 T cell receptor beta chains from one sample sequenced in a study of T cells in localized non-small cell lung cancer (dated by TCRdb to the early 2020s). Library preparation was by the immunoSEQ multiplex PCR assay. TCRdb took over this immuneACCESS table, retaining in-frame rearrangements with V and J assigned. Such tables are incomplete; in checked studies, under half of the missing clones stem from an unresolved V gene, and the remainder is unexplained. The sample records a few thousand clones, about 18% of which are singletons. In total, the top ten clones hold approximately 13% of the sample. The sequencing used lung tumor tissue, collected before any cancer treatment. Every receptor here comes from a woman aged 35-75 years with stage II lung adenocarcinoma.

CDR3: CASSYSPGNQPQHF. The CDR3 coding sequence is TGTGCCAGCAGTTACTCGCCAGGGAATCAGCCCCAGCATTTT. This chain uses TRBV6-8 with TRBJ1-5; D might be TRBD1 (5 bases). Trimming removed 0 bases at V and 4 bases at J, with 7 bases between. This CDR3 contains 14 residues. Germline lookup yields CDR1 MNHGY and CDR2 SAAAGT.

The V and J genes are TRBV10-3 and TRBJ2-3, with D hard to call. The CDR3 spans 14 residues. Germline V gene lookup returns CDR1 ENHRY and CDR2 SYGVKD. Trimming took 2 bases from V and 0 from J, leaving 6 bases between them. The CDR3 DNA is TGTGCCATCAGTGAGAAGGGTAGCACAGATACGCAGTATTTT. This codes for CAISEKGSTDTQYF.

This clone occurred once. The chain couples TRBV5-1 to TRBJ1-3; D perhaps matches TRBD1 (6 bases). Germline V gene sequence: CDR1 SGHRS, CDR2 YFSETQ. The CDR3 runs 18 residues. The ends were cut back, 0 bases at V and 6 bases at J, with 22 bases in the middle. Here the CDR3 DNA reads TGCGCCAGCAGCTTGGCTGGTTGGGCAGGGGAAGGTGAAAACACCATATATTTT. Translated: CASSLAGWAGEGENTIYF. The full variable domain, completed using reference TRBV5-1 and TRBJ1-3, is KAGVTQTPRYLIKTRGQQVTLSCSPISGHRSVSWYQQTPGQGLQFLFEYFSETQRNKGNFPGRFSGRQFSNSRSEMNVSTLELGDSALYLCASSLAGWAGEGENTIYFGEGSWLTVV.

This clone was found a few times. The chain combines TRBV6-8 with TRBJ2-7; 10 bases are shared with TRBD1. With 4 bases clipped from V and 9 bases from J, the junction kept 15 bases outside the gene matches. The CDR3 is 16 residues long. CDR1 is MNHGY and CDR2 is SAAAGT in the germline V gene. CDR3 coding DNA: TGTGCCAGCAGTTCCCAGCCGGGACAGGGGAAGATTGGGCAGTACTTC. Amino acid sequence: CASSSQPGQGKIGQYF.

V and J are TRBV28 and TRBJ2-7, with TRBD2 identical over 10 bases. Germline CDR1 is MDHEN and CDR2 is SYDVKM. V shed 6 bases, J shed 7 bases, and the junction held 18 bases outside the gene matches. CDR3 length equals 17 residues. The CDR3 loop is CASSLHRVLAGKREQYF. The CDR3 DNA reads TGTGCCAGCAGCCTTCACCGCGTACTAGCGGGGAAACGAGAGCAGTACTTC.

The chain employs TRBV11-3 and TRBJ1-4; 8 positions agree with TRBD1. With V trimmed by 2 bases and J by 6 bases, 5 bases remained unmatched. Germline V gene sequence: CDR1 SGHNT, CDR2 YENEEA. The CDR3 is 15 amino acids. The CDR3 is CASSLIGQGDEKLFF. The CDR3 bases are TGTGCCAGCAGCTTAATTGGACAGGGTGATGAAAAACTGTTTTTT.

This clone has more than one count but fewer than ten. The CDR3 reads CASSYSRVNTEAFF. CDR3 DNA: TGTGCCAGCAGTTACTCGAGGGTAAACACTGAAGCTTTCTTT. This sequence joins TRBV6-8 and TRBJ1-1; no firm D call. V lost 0 bases to trimming and J lost 2 bases, with 7 bases between them. Germline CDR1 MNHGY, CDR2 SAAAGT. The CDR3 runs to 14 residues.